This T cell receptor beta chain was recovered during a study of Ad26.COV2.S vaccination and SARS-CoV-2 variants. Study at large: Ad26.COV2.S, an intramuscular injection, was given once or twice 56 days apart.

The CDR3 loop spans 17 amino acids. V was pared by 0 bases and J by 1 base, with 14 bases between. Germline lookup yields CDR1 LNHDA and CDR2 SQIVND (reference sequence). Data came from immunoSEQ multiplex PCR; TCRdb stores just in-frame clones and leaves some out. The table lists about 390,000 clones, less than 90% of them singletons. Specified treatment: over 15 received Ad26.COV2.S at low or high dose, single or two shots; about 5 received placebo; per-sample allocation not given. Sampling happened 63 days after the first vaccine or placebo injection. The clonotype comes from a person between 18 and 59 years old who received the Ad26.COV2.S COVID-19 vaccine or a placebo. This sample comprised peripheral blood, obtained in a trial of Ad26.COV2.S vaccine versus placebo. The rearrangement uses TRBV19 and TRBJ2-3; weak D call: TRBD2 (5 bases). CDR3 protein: CASSIDLGGQGTDTQYF. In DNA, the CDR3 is TGTGCCAGTAGTATAGATCTCGGAGGTCAGGGCACAGATACGCAGTATTTT.